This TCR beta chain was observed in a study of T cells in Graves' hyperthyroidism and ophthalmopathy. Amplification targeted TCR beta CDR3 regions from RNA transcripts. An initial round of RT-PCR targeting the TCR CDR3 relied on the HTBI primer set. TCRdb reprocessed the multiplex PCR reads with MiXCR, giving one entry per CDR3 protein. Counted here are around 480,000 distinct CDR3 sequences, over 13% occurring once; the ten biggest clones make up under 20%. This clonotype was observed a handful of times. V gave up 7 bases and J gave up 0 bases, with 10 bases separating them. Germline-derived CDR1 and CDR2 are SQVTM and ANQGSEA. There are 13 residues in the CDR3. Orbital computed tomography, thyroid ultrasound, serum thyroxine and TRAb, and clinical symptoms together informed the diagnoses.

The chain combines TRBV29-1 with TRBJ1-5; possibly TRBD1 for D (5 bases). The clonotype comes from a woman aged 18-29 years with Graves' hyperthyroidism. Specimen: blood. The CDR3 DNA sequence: TGCAGCGCCCAGGGTGATAGCAATCAGCCCCAGCATTTT. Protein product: CSAQGDSNQPQHF.